These T cell receptor beta chains were read from a single sample in a study of memory CD8 T cells in hepatitis C reinfection. Produced via immunoSEQ multiplex PCR; TCRdb's table is partial and in-frame only. The table has tens of thousands of clones, 89% seen once. Sequencing was performed on naive CD8+ T cells sorted from blood. Source of these receptors: a young man with hepatitis C virus infection. Both conserved end residues are part of each CDR3. The D gene is left open where the match is weak. The size of a clone is reported for some rows only, either as once, few or many, or as a class for expanded clones.

clone size	D gene	V gene	J gene	CDR3 DNA	CDR3 protein
NA	NA	TRBV11-3	TRBJ2-1	TGTGCCAGCAGCACCGGGACACCTTACAATGAGCAGTTCTTC	CASSTGTPYNEQFF
few	TRBD2	TRBV6-5	TRBJ2-5	TGTGCCAGCAGCTCCCCGGGACTACACCGAGAGACCCAGTACTTC	CASSSPGLHRETQYF
NA	NA	TRBV15	TRBJ2-1	TGTGCCACCAGCGTCGGGACACCCGTGGTGGGTGAGCAGTTCTTC	CATSVGTPVVGEQFF
NA	NA	TRBV11-2	TRBJ2-7	TGTGCCAGCAGCTTCACTCCAAATCCAGGCCTTTCCTACGAGCAGTACTTC	CASSFTPNPGLSYEQYF
NA	TRBD1	TRBV18	TRBJ1-2	TGTGCCAGCTCACCACTAGACAGGGACTATGGCTACACCTTC	CASSPLDRDYGYTF
NA	TRBD1	TRBV5-4	TRBJ2-3	TGTGCCAGCAGCCCTGGACAGGGAGGCGCAGATACGCAGTATTTT	CASSPGQGGADTQYF
NA	NA	TRBV27	TRBJ1-5	TGTGCCAGCAGCGGGGATCCTCATCAGCCCCAGCATTTT	CASSGDPHQPQHF
NA	TRBD1	TRBV4-2	TRBJ2-7	TGTGCCAGCAGCCACGAATATAGTGGACAGGGGGTCTACGAGCAGTACTTC	CASSHEYSGQGVYEQYF
NA	NA	TRBV6-6	TRBJ1-5	TGTGCCAGCACAGAGGAACAGGGCAATCAGCCCCAGCATTTT	CASTEEQGNQPQHF
NA	NA	TRBV27	TRBJ2-3	TGTGCCAGCAGCCCGAGAGTTGGCACAGATACGCAGTATTTT	CASSPRVGTDTQYF
NA	NA	TRBV6-5	TRBJ1-4	TGTGCCAGCAGGACTCTACTTAATGAAAAACTGTTTTTT	CASRTLLNEKLFF
few	NA	TRBV4-3	TRBJ1-2	TGCGCCAGCAGCCAAGGTACAGTTAACTATGGCTACACCTTC	CASSQGTVNYGYTF
NA	TRBD2	TRBV11-3	TRBJ2-1	TGTGCCAGCAGCTCCGGTGGTAGCGGGAGGGTCAATGAGCAGTTCTTC	CASSSGGSGRVNEQFF
once	NA	TRBV9	TRBJ2-3	TGTGCCAGCAGCGTAGATGGCCGACTCCTCACAGATACGCAGTATTTT	CASSVDGRLLTDTQYF
NA	TRBD1	TRBV6-6	TRBJ2-5	TGTGCCAGCAGCGACCCTCAGGGGGACGTTGAAGAGACCCAGTACTTC	CASSDPQGDVEETQYF
few	NA	TRBV30	TRBJ1-1	TGTGCCTGGAGGGTGGACACATTGAACACTGAAGCTTTCTTT	CAWRVDTLNTEAFF
NA	TRBD1	TRBV19	TRBJ1-1	TGTGCCAGTCGACAGGGGGTAACTTTCTTT	CASRQGVTFF
NA	NA	TRBV4-1	TRBJ2-5	TGCGCCAGCAGCCACACAGGGATCGAAGAGACCCAGTACTTC	CASSHTGIEETQYF
NA	NA	TRBV19	TRBJ2-2	TGTGCCAGTAGTCCAATCTGGACAGATGAGCGGAGGGAGCTGTTTTTT	CASSPIWTDERRELFF
NA	TRBD2	TRBV9	TRBJ2-1	TGTGCCAGCAGCGTAGGGGCTAGCGGGGGCAATGAGCAGTTCTTC	CASSVGASGGNEQFF
NA	TRBD2	TRBV7-9	TRBJ2-1	TGTGCCAGCAGAGAAAGAGCGGGAAATTCCTACAATGAGCAGTTCTTC	CASRERAGNSYNEQFF
NA	TRBD1	TRBV13	TRBJ2-7	TGTGCCAGCAGCTCCACAGGGGTGGCCTACGAGCAGTACTTC	CASSSTGVAYEQYF
NA	TRBD2	TRBV7-2	TRBJ2-2	TGTGCCAGCAGCTCAGGGGGGACTAGCCACACCGGGGAGCTGTTTTTT	CASSSGGTSHTGELFF
NA	TRBD1	TRBV10-2	TRBJ2-1	TGCGCCAGCAGTGTCGGTCAGGGGGTGAGCAATGAGCAGTTCTTC	CASSVGQGVSNEQFF
few	NA	TRBV4-3	TRBJ2-6	TGCGCCAGCAGCCAAGATCACAGCTCTGGGGCCAACGTCCTGACTTTC	CASSQDHSSGANVLTF
NA	TRBD1	TRBV6-1	TRBJ2-2	TGTGCCAGCAGCCCCGGGACAGGTCCTACCGGGGAGCTGTTTTTT	CASSPGTGPTGELFF
NA	NA	TRBV4-1	TRBJ1-6	TGCGCCAGCAGCCAAGGAATTAAGGGAGATTCACCCCTCCACTTT	CASSQGIKGDSPLHF
NA	NA	TRBV6-5	TRBJ1-1	TGTGCCAGCAGCCCCACGGGAGACACTGAAGCTTTCTTT	CASSPTGDTEAFF
once	TRBD1	TRBV18	TRBJ2-1	TGTGCCAGCTCACCGACAGGGGGCGCCTACAATGAGCAGTTCTTC	CASSPTGGAYNEQFF
NA	NA	TRBV19	TRBJ2-5	TGTGCCAGTAGTATTTTCGGGTTGCAGGGAAGGGAGACCCAGTACTTC	CASSIFGLQGRETQYF
NA	NA	TRBV11-2	TRBJ2-5	TGTGCCAGCAGCTTTGAATGGGGGCGGGCGGAGACCCAGTACTTC	CASSFEWGRAETQYF
NA	TRBD1	TRBV28	TRBJ2-7	TGTGCCAGCAGGCTGTGGCAGGGGGCATACGAGCAGTACTTC	CASRLWQGAYEQYF
NA	NA	TRBV7-7	TRBJ2-1	TGTGCTAGCAGCTCTACGGTCGGCTCCTACAATGAGCAGTTCTTC	CASSSTVGSYNEQFF
NA	NA	TRBV7-9	TRBJ1-2	TGTGCCAGCAGCTTGGGAGTGACGGGAGGCTACACCTTC	CASSLGVTGGYTF
NA	NA	TRBV27	TRBJ2-1	TGTGCCAGCAGTTTACGGGGATCGGGGAATGAGCAGTTCTTC	CASSLRGSGNEQFF
NA	NA	TRBV29-1	TRBJ2-1	TGCAGCGTTGACCAGGGTTCGCGGAGCTCCTACAATGAGCAGTTCTTC	CSVDQGSRSSYNEQFF